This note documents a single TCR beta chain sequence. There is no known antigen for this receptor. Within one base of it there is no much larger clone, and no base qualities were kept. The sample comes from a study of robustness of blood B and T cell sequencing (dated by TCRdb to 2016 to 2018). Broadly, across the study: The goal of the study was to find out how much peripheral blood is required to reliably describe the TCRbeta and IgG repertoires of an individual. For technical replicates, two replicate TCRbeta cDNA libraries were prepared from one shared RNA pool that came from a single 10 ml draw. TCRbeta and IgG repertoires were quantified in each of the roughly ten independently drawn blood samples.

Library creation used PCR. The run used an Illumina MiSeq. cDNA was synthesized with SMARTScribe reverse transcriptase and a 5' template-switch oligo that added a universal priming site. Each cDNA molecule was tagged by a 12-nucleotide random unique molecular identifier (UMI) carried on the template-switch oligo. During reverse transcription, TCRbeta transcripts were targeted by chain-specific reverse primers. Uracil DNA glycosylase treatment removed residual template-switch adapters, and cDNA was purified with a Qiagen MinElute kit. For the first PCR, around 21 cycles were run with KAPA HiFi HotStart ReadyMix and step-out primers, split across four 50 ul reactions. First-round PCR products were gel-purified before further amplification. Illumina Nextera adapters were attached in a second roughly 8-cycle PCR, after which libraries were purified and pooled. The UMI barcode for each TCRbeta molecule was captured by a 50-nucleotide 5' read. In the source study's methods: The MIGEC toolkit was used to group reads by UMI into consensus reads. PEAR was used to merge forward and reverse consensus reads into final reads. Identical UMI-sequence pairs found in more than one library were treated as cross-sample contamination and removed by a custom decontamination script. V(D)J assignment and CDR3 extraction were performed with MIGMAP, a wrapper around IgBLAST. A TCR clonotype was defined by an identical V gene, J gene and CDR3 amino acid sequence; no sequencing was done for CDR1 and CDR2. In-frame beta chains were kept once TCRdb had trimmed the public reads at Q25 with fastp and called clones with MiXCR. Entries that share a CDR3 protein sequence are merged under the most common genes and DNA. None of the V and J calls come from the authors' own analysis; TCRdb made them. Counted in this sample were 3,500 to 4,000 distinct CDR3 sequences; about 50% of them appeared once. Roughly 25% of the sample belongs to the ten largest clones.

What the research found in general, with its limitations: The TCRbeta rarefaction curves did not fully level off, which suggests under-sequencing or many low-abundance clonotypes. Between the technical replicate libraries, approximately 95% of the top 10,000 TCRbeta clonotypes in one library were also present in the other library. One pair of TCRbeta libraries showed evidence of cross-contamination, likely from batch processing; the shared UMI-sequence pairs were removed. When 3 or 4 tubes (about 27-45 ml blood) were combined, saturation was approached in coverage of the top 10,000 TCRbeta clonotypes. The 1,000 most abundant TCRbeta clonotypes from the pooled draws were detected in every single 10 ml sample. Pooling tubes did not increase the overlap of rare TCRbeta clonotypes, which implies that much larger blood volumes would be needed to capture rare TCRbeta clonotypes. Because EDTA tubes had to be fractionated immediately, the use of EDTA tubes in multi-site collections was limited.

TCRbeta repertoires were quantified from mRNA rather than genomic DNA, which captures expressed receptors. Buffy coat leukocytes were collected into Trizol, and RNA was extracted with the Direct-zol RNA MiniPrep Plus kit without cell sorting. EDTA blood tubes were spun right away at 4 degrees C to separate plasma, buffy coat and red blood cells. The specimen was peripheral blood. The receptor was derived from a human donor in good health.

The CDR3 loop reads CASSPQTGSRITEAFF. The nucleotide sequence reads as follows: TGTGCCAGCTCACCTCAGACAGGGTCGAGGATAACTGAAGCTTTCTTT. The rearrangement joined TRBV18 to TRBJ1-1, with 7 central nucleotides matching TRBD1. The CDR3 starts with the cysteine, ends with the phenylalanine, and has 16 residues. Just the 48-base CDR3 DNA is kept, in frame starting at base 1. The junction shows trimming of 3 bases on V and 5 bases on J, and the gene matches do not reach 12 bases of it. Reading the germline V gene gives CDR1 KGHSH and CDR2 LQKENI.